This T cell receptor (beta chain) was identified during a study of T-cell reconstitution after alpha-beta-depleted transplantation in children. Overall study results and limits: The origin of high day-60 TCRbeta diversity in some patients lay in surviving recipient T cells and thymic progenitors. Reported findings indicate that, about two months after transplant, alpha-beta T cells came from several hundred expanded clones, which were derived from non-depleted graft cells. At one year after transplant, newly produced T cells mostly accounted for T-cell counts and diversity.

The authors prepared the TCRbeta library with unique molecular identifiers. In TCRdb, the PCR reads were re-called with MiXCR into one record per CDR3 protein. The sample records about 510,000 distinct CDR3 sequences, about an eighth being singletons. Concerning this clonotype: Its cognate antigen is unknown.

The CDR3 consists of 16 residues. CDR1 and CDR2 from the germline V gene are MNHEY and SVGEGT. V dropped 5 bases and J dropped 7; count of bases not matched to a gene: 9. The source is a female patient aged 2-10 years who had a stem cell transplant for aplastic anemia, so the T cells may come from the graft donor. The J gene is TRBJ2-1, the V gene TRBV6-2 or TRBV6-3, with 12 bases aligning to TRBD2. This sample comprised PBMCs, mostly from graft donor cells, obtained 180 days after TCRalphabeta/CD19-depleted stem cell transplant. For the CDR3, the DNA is TGTGCCAGCAGTGCCTTACTAGCGGGAGGTCTGAATGAGCAGTTCTTC. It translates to CASSALLAGGLNEQFF.